One and the same sample provided the 24 T cell receptor beta chains below, sequenced in a study of control samples from healthy donors and cancer patients. The repertoire was sequenced with immunoSEQ multiplex PCR; TCRdb's copy has only in-frame clones and lacks some. Altogether tens of thousands of clones are present, 90% to 95% being singletons, with the ten largest covering around 12%. Input material: PBMCs. The source is a middle-aged man with lung cancer.

This chain connects TRBV6-1 to TRBJ1-5, with D unclear. The CDR3 is made up of 14 amino acids. The V gene lost 3 bases and the J gene lost 3 bases, with 9 bases spanning the gap. CDR1 is MNHNS, CDR2 SASEGT, per germline. The CDR3, as DNA: TGTGCCAGCAGTGACGGACTGTACAATCAGCCCCAGCATTTT. Its protein product is CASSDGLYNQPQHF.

The chain links TRBV6-2 or TRBV6-3 to TRBJ2-3; TRBD2 might be the D (5 bases). The CDR3 spans 16 residues. V was clipped by 2 bases and J by 0 bases, with 12 bases between them. CDR1 MNHEY and CDR2 SVGEGT come from the germline V gene. The CDR3 is CASSYGPTGSTDTQYF. The CDR3 DNA is TGTGCCAGCAGTTACGGGCCCACGGGGAGCACAGATACGCAGTATTTT.

The genes are TRBV3-1 (or the pseudogene TRBV3-2) and TRBJ1-2; a weak D match, TRBD1 (6 bases). CDR3 length: 16 amino acids. Germline CDR1 and CDR2: LGHDT and YNNKEL (reference sequence). The germline V and J ends were trimmed by 3 bases and 8 bases, with 22 bases remaining between them. The CDR3 loop reads CASSHANRESQEGYTF. The CDR3 DNA reads as TGTGCCAGCAGCCACGCCAACAGGGAAAGCCAGGAGGGCTACACCTTC.

This chain joins TRBV28 and TRBJ2-3; D unclear. From germline, CDR1 is MDHEN and CDR2 SYDVKM. This CDR3 contains 11 residues. With 6 bases removed from V and 6 bases from J, the gap between germline ends came to 7 bases. CDR3 protein: CASSRLDTQYF. The CDR3, as DNA: TGTGCCAGCAGCCGACTGGATACGCAGTATTTT.

This clone is a singleton in its sample. V is TRBV10-3 and J is TRBJ2-3; TRBD2 agrees at 12 bases. Germline V CDR1 and CDR2: ENHRY, SYGVKD. V was pared by 6 bases and J by 4 bases, with 5 bases of the junction left unmatched. This CDR3 contains 15 residues. This CDR3 is CAIRASGGAADTQYF. CDR3 sequence (DNA): TGTGCCATCAGGGCTAGCGGGGGGGCGGCAGATACGCAGTATTTT.

This chain links TRBV28 with TRBJ1-1, with D unresolved. Germline V gene lookup returns CDR1 MDHEN and CDR2 SYDVKM. Trimming took 7 bases from V and 4 from J, leaving 16 bases between them. The CDR3 length is 14 residues. The CDR3 region is CASTSPEGGTEAFF. As DNA, the CDR3 is TGTGCCAGCACCTCCCCCGAGGGCGGCACTGAAGCTTTCTTT.

This clone was detected only once. The V call is TRBV28, the J call TRBJ1-2; no clear D. The V and J ends lost 6 bases and 6 bases respectively, with 14 bases between them. There are 13 residues in the CDR3. The germline gives CDR1 MDHEN, CDR2 SYDVKM. The CDR3 DNA sequence: TGTGCCAGCAGCTCCGGCCCAGGTAATGGCTACACCTTC. Encoded protein: CASSSGPGNGYTF.

J is TRBJ2-7 and V is TRBV7-9, with unresolved D. The CDR3 runs to 14 residues. CDR1 SEHNR and CDR2 FQNEAQ come from the germline V gene (reference sequence). V lost 0 bases and J lost 4, with 10 bases in between. CDR3: CASSLASGRYEQYF. The CDR3 region has the DNA TGTGCCAGCAGCTTAGCGTCAGGTCGTTACGAGCAGTACTTC.

The rearrangement links TRBV7-2 to TRBJ2-7; tentatively, D is TRBD1 (6 bases). Germline V gene data show CDR1 as SGHTA and CDR2 as FQGNSA. Trimming shortened V by 2 bases and J by 1 base, and 9 bases separated the two germline ends. This CDR3 contains 14 residues. Here the CDR3 reads CASSLSRGSYEQYF. The CDR3 nucleotides read TGTGCCAGCAGCTTAAGCAGGGGTTCCTACGAGCAGTACTTC. The full variable domain, its missing parts supplied by reference TRBV7-2 and TRBJ2-7, is GAGVSQSPSNKVTEKGKDVELRCDPISGHTALYWYRQSLGQGLEFLIYFQGNSAPDKSGLPSDRFSAERTGGSVSTLTIQRTQQEDSAVYLCASSLSRGSYEQYFGPGTRLTVT.

This rearrangement joins TRBV9 to TRBJ1-3; D is unclear. Trimming stripped 3 bases from V and 2 bases from J, with 9 bases between. Germline V lookup: CDR1 SGDLS, CDR2 YYNGEE. The CDR3 loop spans 14 amino acids. The CDR3 loop is CASSARTAGNTIYF. The CDR3 coding sequence is TGTGCCAGCAGCGCCCGAACAGCTGGAAACACCATATATTTT.

This chain links TRBV7-9 with TRBJ2-7; TRBD1 aligns across 9 bases. V lost 5 bases to trimming and J lost 0 bases; unmatched junction nucleotides: 14. CDR1 is SEHNR, CDR2 FQNEAQ, per germline (reference sequence). This CDR3 contains 18 residues. DNA for the CDR3: TGTGCCAGCAGCCATCCGGGACAGGGATTCATAAGCTCCTACGAGCAGTACTTC. Protein: CASSHPGQGFISSYEQYF.

The chain links TRBV7-9 to TRBJ2-5, with TRBD1 matching 10 bases. This CDR3 comprises 13 residues. The germline gives CDR1 SEHNR, CDR2 FQNEAQ (reference sequence). V gave up 7 bases and J gave up 11 bases; unmatched junction bases: 10. Here the CDR3 DNA reads TGTGCCAGCAACCTCCTCGGACAGGGGGGTCAGTACTTC. This gives the protein CASNLLGQGGQYF.

This chain uses TRBV19 with TRBJ2-1, with 9 bases aligning to TRBD2. V gave up 2 bases and J gave up 2 bases; unmatched junction bases: 4. The germline gives CDR1 LNHDA, CDR2 SQIVND (reference sequence). The CDR3 contains 16 residues. As DNA, the CDR3 is TGTGCCAGTAGTATATCTAGCGGGGCCCCCTACAATGAGCAGTTCTTC. This sequence encodes CASSISSGAPYNEQFF.

The chain has TRBV19 and TRBJ2-1, with TRBD2 identical over 8 bases. The CDR3 covers 17 residues. Per the germline V gene, CDR1 is LNHDA and CDR2 is SQIVND (reference sequence). V was pared by 0 bases and J by 6 bases, with 10 bases of the junction left unmatched. CDR3 sequence: CASSIDGGGLGRNEQFF. The DNA for the CDR3 is TGTGCCAGTAGTATAGATGGTGGGGGACTAGGGCGCAATGAGCAGTTCTTC.

This chain connects TRBV15 to TRBJ2-3; D gene unclear. This CDR3 comprises 15 residues. Germline V gene sequence: CDR1 LNHNV, CDR2 YYDKDF (reference sequence). V dropped 1 base and J dropped 1 base, with 9 bases sitting between them. This CDR3 reads CATSRGGIGTDTQYF. The DNA for the CDR3 is TGTGCCACCAGCAGAGGGGGTATTGGCACAGATACGCAGTATTTT. The whole variable domain, filled in from reference TRBV15 and TRBJ2-3, reads DAMVIQNPRYQVTQFGKPVTLSCSQTLNHNVMYWYQQKSSQAPKLLFHYYDKDFNNEADTPDNFQSRRPNTSFCFLDIRSPGLGDTAMYLCATSRGGIGTDTQYFGPGTRLTVL.

The CDR3 DNA reads as TGTGCCAGCAGCGTAGCTACGAGGATCCGGGCGTCTGGGGAGCTGTTTTTT. It specifies CASSVATRIRASGELFF. The rearrangement uses TRBV9 and TRBJ2-2; no reliable D call. Germline V gene data show CDR1 as SGDLS and CDR2 as YYNGEE. CDR3 size: 17 residues. V gave up 0 bases and J gave up 8 bases, with 20 bases separating them. Complete variable domain (other parts from reference TRBV9 and TRBJ2-2): DSGVTQTPKHLITATGQRVTLRCSPRSGDLSVYWYQQSLDQGLQFLIQYYNGEERAKGNILERFSAQQFPDLHSELNLSSLELGDSALYFCASSVATRIRASGELFFGEGSRLTVL.

This chain joins TRBV6-2 or TRBV6-3 and TRBJ1-5; no reliable D call. CDR1 and CDR2 (germline): MNHEY, SVGEGT. The CDR3 totals 13 residues. The germline V and J ends were trimmed by 1 base and 6 bases, with 7 bases remaining between them. For the CDR3, the DNA is TGTGCCAGCAGTTACTATGGGCGTCAGCCCCAGCATTTT. Protein: CASSYYGRQPQHF.

The chain couples TRBV11-3 to TRBJ2-5; 9 bases are a match to TRBD1. With V trimmed by 5 bases and J by 4 bases, 8 bases remained unmatched. The CDR3 has 15 residues. CDR1 and CDR2 from the germline V gene are SGHNT and YENEEA. The CDR3 DNA is TGTGCCAGCAGCCGAGGGACAGGGTCACTAGAGACCCAGTACTTC. It yields the protein CASSRGTGSLETQYF. Based on the CDR3 plus reference TRBV11-3 and TRBJ2-5, the full variable domain is EAGVVQSPRYKIIEKKQPVAFWCNPISGHNTLYWYLQNLGQGPELLIRYENEEAVDDSQLPKDRFSAERLKGVDSTLKIQPAELGDSAVYLCASSRGTGSLETQYFGPGTRLLVL.

V usage is TRBV11-3 and J usage is TRBJ2-7, with TRBD1 matching over 11 bases. CDR1 and CDR2 from the germline V gene are SGHNT and YENEEA. With V trimmed by 6 bases and J by 7 bases, 8 bases remained unmatched. The CDR3 is 14 amino acids. CDR3 loop: CASSLGQGAGEQYF. Here the CDR3 DNA reads TGTGCCAGCAGTCTCGGACAGGGGGCAGGGGAGCAGTACTTC.

The chain joins TRBV18 to TRBJ2-5; D remains ambiguous. The V gene lost 5 bases and the J gene lost 2 bases, with 3 bases spanning the gap. This CDR3 has 11 residues. Germline-derived CDR1 and CDR2 are KGHSH and LQKENI. The CDR3 here is CASSTQETQYF. The CDR3 bases are TGTGCCAGCTCAACACAAGAGACCCAGTACTTC.

V gene TRBV12-5 combines with J gene TRBJ1-1, with 12 bases identical to TRBD1. The CDR3 is 18 amino acids. V dropped 2 bases and J dropped 1; count of bases not matched to a gene: 8. Per germline, CDR1 LGHNT and CDR2 FRNRAP. The CDR3 spells CASGLYPGQGASNTEAFF. DNA of the CDR3: TGTGCTAGTGGTTTGTACCCGGGACAGGGGGCTTCGAACACTGAAGCTTTCTTT.

The J gene is TRBJ2-3, the V gene TRBV7-2, with a tentative D call TRBD2 (6 bases). This CDR3 has 17 residues. Germline V gene sequence: CDR1 SGHTA, CDR2 FQGNSA. Trimming cost V 1 base and J 0 bases, with 14 bases left between them. The CDR3 DNA follows: TGTGCCAGCAGCTTAGTTCCCAGCGGGCTAAGCACAGATACGCAGTATTTT. Protein product: CASSLVPSGLSTDTQYF.

The chain recombines TRBV30 with TRBJ1-1; maybe TRBD1 (5 bases). The V gene's germline CDR1 is GTSNPN and CDR2 SVGIG (reference sequence). V gave up 5 bases and J gave up 5 bases, with 12 bases separating them. This CDR3 contains 12 residues. The CDR3 nucleotides are TGTGCCTGGGGGGGACTGCCGACTGAAGCTTTCTTT. Translating gives CAWGGLPTEAFF.

The J gene is TRBJ1-4, the V gene TRBV5-1; TRBD1 agrees at 7 bases. The CDR3 sequence is 15 residues long. V shed 3 bases and J 5 bases; nucleotides not matched to a gene: 7. CDR1 SGHRS and CDR2 YFSETQ come from the germline V gene. In DNA, the CDR3 is TGCGCCAGCAGCTCGTTGACAGGGTCAAATGAAAAACTGTTTTTT. It specifies CASSSLTGSNEKLFF.